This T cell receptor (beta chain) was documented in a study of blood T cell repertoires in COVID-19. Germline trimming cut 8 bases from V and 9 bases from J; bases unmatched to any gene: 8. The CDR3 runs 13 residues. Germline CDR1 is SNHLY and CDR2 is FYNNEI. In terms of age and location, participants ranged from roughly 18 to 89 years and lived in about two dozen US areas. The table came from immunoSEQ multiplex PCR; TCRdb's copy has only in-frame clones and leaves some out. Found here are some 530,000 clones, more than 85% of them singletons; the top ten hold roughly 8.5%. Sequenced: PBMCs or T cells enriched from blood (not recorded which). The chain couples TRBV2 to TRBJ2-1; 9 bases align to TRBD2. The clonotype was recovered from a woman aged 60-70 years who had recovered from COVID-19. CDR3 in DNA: TGTGCCAGCTTTTTAAGCGGGGGGACTGAGCAGTTCTTC. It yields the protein CASFLSGGTEQFF.